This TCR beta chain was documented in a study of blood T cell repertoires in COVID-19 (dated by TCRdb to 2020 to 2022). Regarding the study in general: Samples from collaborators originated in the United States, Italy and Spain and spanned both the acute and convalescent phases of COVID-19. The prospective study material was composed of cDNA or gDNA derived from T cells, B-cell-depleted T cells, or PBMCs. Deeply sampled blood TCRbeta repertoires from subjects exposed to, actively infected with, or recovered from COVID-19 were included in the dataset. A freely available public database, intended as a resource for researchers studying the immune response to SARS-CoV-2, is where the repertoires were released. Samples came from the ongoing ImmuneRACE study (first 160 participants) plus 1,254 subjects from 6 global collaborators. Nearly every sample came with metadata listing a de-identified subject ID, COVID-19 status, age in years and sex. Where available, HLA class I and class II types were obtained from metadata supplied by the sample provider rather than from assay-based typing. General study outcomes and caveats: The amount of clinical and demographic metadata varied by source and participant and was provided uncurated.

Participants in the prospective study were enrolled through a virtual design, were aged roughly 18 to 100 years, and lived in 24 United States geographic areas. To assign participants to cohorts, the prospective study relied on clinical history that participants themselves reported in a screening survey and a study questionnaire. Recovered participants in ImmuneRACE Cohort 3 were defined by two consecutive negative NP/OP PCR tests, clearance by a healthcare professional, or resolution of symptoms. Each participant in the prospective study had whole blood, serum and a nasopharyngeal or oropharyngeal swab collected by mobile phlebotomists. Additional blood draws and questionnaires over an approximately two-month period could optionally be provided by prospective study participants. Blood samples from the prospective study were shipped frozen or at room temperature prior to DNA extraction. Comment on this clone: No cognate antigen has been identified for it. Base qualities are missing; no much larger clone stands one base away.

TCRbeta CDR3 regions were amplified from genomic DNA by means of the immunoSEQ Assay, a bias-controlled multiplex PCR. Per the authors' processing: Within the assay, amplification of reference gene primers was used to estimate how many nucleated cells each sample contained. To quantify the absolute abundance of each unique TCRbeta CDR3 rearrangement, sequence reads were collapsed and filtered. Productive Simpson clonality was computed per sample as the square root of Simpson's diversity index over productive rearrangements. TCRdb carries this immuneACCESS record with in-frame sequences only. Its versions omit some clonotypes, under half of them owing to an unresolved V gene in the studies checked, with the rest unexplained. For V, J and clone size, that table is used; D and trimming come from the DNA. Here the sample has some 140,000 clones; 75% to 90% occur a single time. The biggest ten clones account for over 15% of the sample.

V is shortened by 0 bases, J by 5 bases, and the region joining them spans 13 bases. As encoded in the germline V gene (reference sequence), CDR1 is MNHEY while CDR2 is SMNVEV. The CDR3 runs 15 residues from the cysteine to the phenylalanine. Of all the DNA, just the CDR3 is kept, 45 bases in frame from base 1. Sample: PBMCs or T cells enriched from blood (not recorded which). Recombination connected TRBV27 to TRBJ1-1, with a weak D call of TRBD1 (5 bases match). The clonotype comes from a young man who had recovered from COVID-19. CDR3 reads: CASSLSGGRRTEAFF. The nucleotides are TGTGCCAGCAGTTTATCGGGGGGTCGAAGGACTGAAGCTTTCTTT.